A single sample is the source of the 27 T cell receptor beta chains below, sequenced in a study of T cell responses to AZD1222 COVID-19 vaccine. Some clones are missing from TCRdb's copy, which holds only in-frame ones; the method was immunoSEQ multiplex PCR. The sample has roughly 150,000 clones, approximately 93% seen once; the top ten hold over 1%. The sample in question was peripheral blood, obtained 28 days after the second AZD1222 dose. The receptors stem from an adult who received the AZD1222 COVID-19 vaccine.

The chain links TRBV6-1 to TRBJ2-5; D possibly corresponds to TRBD2 (5 bases). Trimming shortened V by 1 base and J by 5 bases, and 17 bases separated the two germline ends. Germline V gene data show CDR1 as MNHNS and CDR2 as SASEGT. This CDR3 region has 16 residues. This CDR3 is CASSEVWLAKRETQYF. CDR3 coding DNA: TGTGCCAGCAGTGAAGTCTGGCTAGCCAAGCGGGAGACCCAGTACTTC.

The chain has TRBV7-9 and TRBJ1-2; 8 bases fit TRBD1. The CDR3 covers 15 residues. Germline-derived CDR1 and CDR2 are SEHNR and FQNEAQ (reference sequence). Trimming removed 0 bases from V and 8 bases from J; junction bases left unmatched: 8. The CDR3 nucleotides are TGTGCCAGCAGCTTAGCGATTCAGGGGGCGAGAGGCTACACCTTC. Amino acids: CASSLAIQGARGYTF.

The V and J genes are TRBV9 and TRBJ1-1; possible D gene TRBD1, 6 bases. The CDR3 runs 15 residues. Trimming cost V 0 bases and J 1 base, with 10 bases left between them. Germline-derived CDR1 and CDR2 are SGDLS and YYNGEE. CDR3 protein: CASSVVAGANTEAFF. Here the CDR3 DNA reads TGTGCCAGCAGCGTAGTGGCAGGGGCGAACACTGAAGCTTTCTTT.

As DNA, the CDR3 is TGTGCCAGCAGCTACCGGGTAGGGCGTCGGGAAAAACTGTTTTTT. Protein product: CASSYRVGRREKLFF. J is TRBJ1-4 and V is TRBV5-6; D gene unclear. Trimming pared 3 bases from V and 8 bases from J, leaving 17 bases between. CDR1 and CDR2 (germline): SGHDT, YYEEEE. The CDR3 covers 15 residues.

Comment on this clone: The identical CDR3 is also encoded by other nucleotide sequences in the sample. The DNA for the CDR3 is TGTGCCAGCAGCCTGGAGCAGGGGATCTATGGCTACACCTTC. Translating gives CASSLEQGIYGYTF. V gene TRBV11-2 combines with J gene TRBJ1-2; D may be TRBD1 (6 bases). The V gene lost 5 bases and the J gene lost 4 bases, with 14 bases spanning the gap. Looked up from germline, CDR1 is SGHAT and CDR2 is FQNNGV. This CDR3 comprises 14 residues. Supplemented by reference TRBV11-2 and TRBJ1-2, the full variable domain reads EAGVAQSPRYKIIEKRQSVAFWCNPISGHATLYWYQQILGQGPKLLIQFQNNGVVDDSQLPKDRFSAERLKGVDSTLKIQPAKLEDSAVYLCASSLEQGIYGYTFGSGTRLTVV.

The chain is built from TRBV5-3 and TRBJ1-2; tentative D call: TRBD1 (5 bases). TRBV5-3 is an ORF; its function is uncertain. V was pared by 1 base and J by 4 bases, with 14 bases between. The CDR3 runs 15 residues. The CDR3 region is CARSLRGVSVYGYTF. The CDR3 DNA reads as TGTGCCAGAAGCTTGCGGGGGGTGTCCGTCTATGGCTACACCTTC.

This sequence joins TRBV7-2 and TRBJ2-1, with TRBD2 identical over 13 bases. Germline CDR1 is SGHTA and CDR2 is FQGNSA. Trimming took 8 bases from V and 7 from J; bases not matched to a gene: 2. CDR3 length equals 13 residues. CDR3 sequence (DNA): TGTGCCAGCGGGGGACTAGCGGGAAATGAGCAGTTCTTC. As protein: CASGGLAGNEQFF.

V is TRBV19 and J is TRBJ1-6; no clear D gene. The CDR3 has 16 residues. Looked up from germline, CDR1 is LNHDA and CDR2 is SQIVND (reference sequence). Trimming removed 3 bases from V and 10 bases from J, with 19 bases in between. CDR3 sequence (DNA): TGTGCCAGTAGTATTCATTTCGGGCAGGCGGGGTCACCCCTCCACTTT. Translation: CASSIHFGQAGSPLHF.

The chain recombines TRBV18 with TRBJ1-2; D not resolved. CDR1 is KGHSH, CDR2 LQKENI, per germline. The CDR3 covers 16 residues. V lost 2 bases and J lost 2, with 15 bases in between. The chain's CDR3 is CASSPEISPRNYGYTF. CDR3 bases: TGTGCCAGCTCACCAGAGATCAGCCCGAGAAACTATGGCTACACCTTC.

The chain combines TRBV15 with TRBJ1-4, with a weak D call TRBD1 (6 bases). The CDR3 runs to 14 residues. V shed 3 bases and J shed 3 bases, with 8 bases lying between them. CDR1 is LNHNV, CDR2 YYDKDF, per germline (reference sequence). In DNA, the CDR3 is TGTGCCACCAGCAGCAGACAGGCTAATGAAAAACTGTTTTTT. Protein product: CATSSRQANEKLFF.

J is TRBJ2-1 and V is TRBV7-2, with 11 bases fitting TRBD2. Trimming cost V 5 bases and J 6 bases; bases outside gene matches: 18. The CDR3 has 19 residues. CDR1 and CDR2 from the germline V gene are SGHTA and FQGNSA. CDR3 region: CASSRHTVKRLAGGNEQFF. CDR3 sequence (DNA): TGTGCCAGCAGCCGTCATACGGTGAAGAGGCTAGCGGGGGGCAATGAGCAGTTCTTC.

The gene calls are TRBV5-6 and TRBJ2-5; a possible D gene is TRBD1 (6 bases). Germline-derived CDR1 and CDR2 are SGHDT and YYEEEE. CDR3 length equals 15 residues. V gave up 1 base and J gave up 4 bases, with 14 bases separating them. CDR3 loop: CASSLPRGLGETQYF. CDR3 DNA: TGTGCCAGCAGCTTGCCCAGGGGATTGGGAGAGACCCAGTACTTC.

The V and J genes are TRBV6-5 and TRBJ1-6; possibly TRBD1 for D (5 bases). The CDR3 loop spans 15 amino acids. The germline V and J ends were trimmed by 0 bases and 10 bases, with 13 bases remaining between them. Germline V lookup: CDR1 MNHEY, CDR2 SVGAGI. CDR3 coding DNA: TGTGCCAGCAGTTACTCGAGAGGGGTTGCATCACCCCTCCACTTT. Translation gives CASSYSRGVASPLHF.

The genes are TRBV4-2 and TRBJ2-5; the D is unclear. Germline V lookup: CDR1 LGHNA, CDR2 YNFKEQ. The CDR3 sequence is 15 residues long. V was shortened by 1 base and J by 1 base, with 10 bases between the two germline ends. CDR3 residues: CASSQGTPAQETQYF. CDR3 nucleotide sequence: TGTGCCAGCAGCCAAGGGACGCCGGCCCAAGAGACCCAGTACTTC.

This rearrangement joins TRBV21-1 to TRBJ1-1. TRBV21-1 is a recognized pseudogene. The CDR3 totals 18 residues. Here the CDR3 DNA reads TGTGCCAGCAGCAAAAAAATCCTCCCTGGGGAGCTGGCTACTGAAGCTTTCTTT. The encoded protein is CASSKKILPGELATEAFF.

The CDR3, as DNA: TGTGCCAGCAGACCAGATGGAGGACAGGGTACCTACAATGAGCAGTTCTTC. The encoded protein is CASRPDGGQGTYNEQFF. This chain links TRBV28 with TRBJ2-1, with 8 bases identical to TRBD1. CDR1 is MDHEN and CDR2 is SYDVKM in the germline V gene. The CDR3 runs 17 residues. Trimming cost V 6 bases and J 2 bases; bases outside gene matches: 12.

This chain joins TRBV6-5 and TRBJ2-1, with 12 nucleotides matching TRBD2. The CDR3 consists of 15 residues. V was clipped by 8 bases and J by 7 bases; unmatched bases: 9. Germline V gene lookup returns CDR1 MNHEY and CDR2 SVGAGI. The CDR3 region has the DNA TGTGCCAGCGGACCACTAGCGGGGGGTTCGAATGAGCAGTTCTTC. Translation: CASGPLAGGSNEQFF.

The rearrangement uses TRBV2 and TRBJ1-2; no clear D. The CDR3 runs to 14 residues. Looked up from germline, CDR1 is SNHLY and CDR2 is FYNNEI. V lost 4 bases to trimming and J lost 1 base, with 10 bases between them. In DNA form, the CDR3 reads TGTGCCAGCAGTGTTAGGGCGGATAACTATGGCTACACCTTC. It translates to CASSVRADNYGYTF. Filled out from reference TRBV2 and TRBJ1-2, the complete variable domain reads EPEVTQTPSHQVTQMGQEVILRCVPISNHLYFYWYRQILGQKVEFLVSFYNNEISEKSEIFDDQFSVERPDGSNFTLKIRSTKLEDSAMYFCASSVRADNYGYTFGSGTRLTVV.

V usage is TRBV18 and J usage is TRBJ2-2, with TRBD2 matching 11 bases. Trimming cost V 2 bases and J 6 bases; bases outside gene matches: 8. The CDR3 is made up of 17 amino acids. Per the germline V gene, CDR1 is KGHSH and CDR2 is LQKENI. The chain's CDR3 is CASSPKLAGDTSGELFF. CDR3 DNA sequence: TGTGCCAGCTCACCAAAACTAGCGGGAGACACTTCCGGGGAGCTGTTTTTT.

The CDR3 sequence: CASSATGLVRGEDTQYF. DNA of the CDR3: TGTGCCAGCAGCGCCACAGGACTAGTTCGAGGGGAAGATACGCAGTATTTT. The chain combines TRBV9 with TRBJ2-3; 7 positions match TRBD2. Germline V lookup: CDR1 SGDLS, CDR2 YYNGEE. J gave up 5 bases and V 3 bases, and 15 bases lay outside the gene matches. The CDR3 is 17 amino acids.

This clone occurred once. The chain links TRBV5-6 to TRBJ1-6, with D perhaps TRBD1 (6 bases). The CDR3 has 15 residues. The ends were cut back, 2 bases at V and 9 bases at J, with 15 bases in the middle. CDR1 is SGHDT and CDR2 is YYEEEE in the germline V gene. CDR3 DNA: TGTGCCAGCAGCTTCAGTGGGGGCTTAGGTTCACCCCTCCACTTT. Encoded protein: CASSFSGGLGSPLHF.

The chain uses TRBV19 and TRBJ1-5, with D tentatively TRBD1 (5 bases). Germline V gives CDR1 LNHDA, CDR2 SQIVND (reference sequence). V lost 7 bases, J lost 0 bases, and 13 bases lay in between. CDR3 length: 15 amino acids. This CDR3 reads CASTWGVRSNQPQHF. Here the CDR3 DNA reads TGTGCCAGTACTTGGGGCGTGCGTAGCAATCAGCCCCAGCATTTT.

The rearrangement links TRBV27 to TRBJ2-3; D not resolved. CDR1 MNHEY and CDR2 SMNVEV come from the germline V gene (reference sequence). The V and J ends lost 4 bases and 2 bases respectively, with 10 bases between them. The CDR3 sequence is 14 residues long. The CDR3 sequence is CASSSPKITDTQYF. CDR3 bases: TGTGCCAGCAGTTCCCCTAAGATCACAGATACGCAGTATTTT.

This chain connects TRBV28 to TRBJ2-2; 10 bases line up with TRBD2. V was pared by 10 bases and J by 2 bases, with 10 bases of the junction left unmatched. The length of the CDR3 is 16 residues. The V gene's germline CDR1 is MDHEN and CDR2 SYDVKM. CDR3 loop: CAIPLVAGGNTGELFF. CDR3 DNA sequence: TGTGCCATTCCACTGGTAGCGGGAGGAAACACCGGGGAGCTGTTTTTT.

The chain joins TRBV7-3 to TRBJ1-1; D may be TRBD1 (6 bases). V shed 5 bases and J shed 3 bases, with 10 bases lying between them. This CDR3 has 13 residues. Germline-derived CDR1 and CDR2 are SGHTA and FQGTGA. The CDR3 bases are TGTGCCAGCAGCCCCACAGGGTACACTGAAGCTTTCTTT. Amino acids: CASSPTGYTEAFF.

This clone was found once. This chain uses TRBV28 with TRBJ2-1; 10 nucleotides align to TRBD2. Germline assignment: CDR1 MDHEN and CDR2 SYDVKM. J lost 5 bases, V lost 6 bases, and 25 bases had no gene match. The length of the CDR3 is 21 residues. The CDR3, as DNA: TGTGCCAGCAGGCAGGCGGGCTGGACTAGCGGAGGAGGGACCCCTAACAATGAGCAGTTCTTC. It specifies CASRQAGWTSGGGTPNNEQFF.

The chain is built from TRBV29-1 and TRBJ1-1, with D possibly matching TRBD1 (6 bases). Germline lookup yields CDR1 SQVTM and CDR2 ANQGSEA. Trimming shortened V by 3 bases and J by 5 bases, and 22 bases separated the two germline ends. The CDR3 spans 16 residues. DNA of the CDR3: TGCAGCGTTGACCCCAGGGGCCACGGGCAAGGGACTGAAGCTTTCTTT. It yields the protein CSVDPRGHGQGTEAFF.